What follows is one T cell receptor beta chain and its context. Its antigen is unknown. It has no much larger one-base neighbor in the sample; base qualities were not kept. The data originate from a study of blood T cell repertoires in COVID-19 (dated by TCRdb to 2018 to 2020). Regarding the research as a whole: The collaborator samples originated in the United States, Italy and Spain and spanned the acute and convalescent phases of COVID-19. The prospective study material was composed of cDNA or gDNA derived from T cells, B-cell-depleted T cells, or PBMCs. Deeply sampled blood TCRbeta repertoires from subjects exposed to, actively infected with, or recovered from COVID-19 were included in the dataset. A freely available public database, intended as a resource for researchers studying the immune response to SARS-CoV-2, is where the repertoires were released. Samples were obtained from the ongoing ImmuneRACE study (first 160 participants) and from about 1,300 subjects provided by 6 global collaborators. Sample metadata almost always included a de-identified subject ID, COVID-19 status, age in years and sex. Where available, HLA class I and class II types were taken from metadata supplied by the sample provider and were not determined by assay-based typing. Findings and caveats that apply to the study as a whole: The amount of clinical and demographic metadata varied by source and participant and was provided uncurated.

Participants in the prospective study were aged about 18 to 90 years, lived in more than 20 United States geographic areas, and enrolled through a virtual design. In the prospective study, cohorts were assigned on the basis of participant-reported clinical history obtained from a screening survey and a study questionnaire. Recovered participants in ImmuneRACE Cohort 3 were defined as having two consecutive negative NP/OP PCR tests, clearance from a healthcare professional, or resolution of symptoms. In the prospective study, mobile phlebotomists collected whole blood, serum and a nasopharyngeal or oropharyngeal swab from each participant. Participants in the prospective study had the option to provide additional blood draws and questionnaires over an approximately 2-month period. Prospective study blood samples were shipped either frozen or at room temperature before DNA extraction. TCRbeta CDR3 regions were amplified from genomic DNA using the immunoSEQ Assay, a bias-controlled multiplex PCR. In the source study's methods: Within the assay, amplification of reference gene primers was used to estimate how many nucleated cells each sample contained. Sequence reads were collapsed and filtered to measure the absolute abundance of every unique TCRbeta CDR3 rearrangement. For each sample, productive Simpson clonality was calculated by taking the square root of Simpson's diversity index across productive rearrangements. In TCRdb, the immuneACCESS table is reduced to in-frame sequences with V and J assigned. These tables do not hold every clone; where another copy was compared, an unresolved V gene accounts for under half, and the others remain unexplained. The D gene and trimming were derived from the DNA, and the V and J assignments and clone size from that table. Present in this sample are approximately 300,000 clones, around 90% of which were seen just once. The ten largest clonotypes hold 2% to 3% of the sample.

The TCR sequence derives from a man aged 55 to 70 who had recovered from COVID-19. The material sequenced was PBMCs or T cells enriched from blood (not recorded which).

The DNA reads as follows: TGTGCCAGCAGTGACCCAGGGGCCCCCTGGGAAAAACTGTTTTTT. Translated, it gives CASSDPGAPWEKLFF. The rearrangement combines TRBV25-1 with TRBJ1-4; a weak D assignment points to TRBD1 (6 bases agree). Its CDR3 holds 15 amino acids, cysteine through phenylalanine. The DNA shown is the 45-base CDR3, in frame from base 1. The germline V gene gives CDR1 as MGHDK and CDR2 as SYGVNS. V lost 3 bases and J lost 8 bases; the stretch between them is 16 bases long.